Included here is one TCR beta chain sequence, with context. No cognate antigen has been identified for it. Base-call qualities are not available, and no considerably larger clone is one nucleotide away. The data were obtained in a study of CD8 T cells in ankylosing spondylitis (dated by TCRdb to about 2017). About the full investigation: T cell receptor beta repertoires were profiled in healthy donors and ankylosing spondylitis patients so that disease-linked TCR variants could be found. The full study cohort was made up of about 24 ankylosing spondylitis patients and 108 healthy donors. Samples of peripheral blood were taken, and for ankylosing spondylitis patients, synovial fluid was collected as well.

The data were produced on an Illumina HiSeq 2500. TCR beta libraries were prepared by quantitative 5'-RACE with molecular barcodes. In the authors' own workflow: A new computational method, built on a probabilistic model of VDJ rearrangement, was used to identify disease-linked TCR variants. TCRdb reran the public reads through fastp at Q25 and MiXCR, keeping productive beta chains. Under each unique CDR3 protein, matching rows form one entry showing the most common genes and DNA. The V and J calls and clone size are TCRdb's, not the authors'. For this sample the table gives fewer than 400,000 distinct CDR3 sequences, of which 8% were detected only once. The ten largest clones capture more than 12% of the sample. Overall study outcomes, separate from this receptor: Some motif variants were previously reported in synovial fluid and blood of reactive arthritis patients, suggesting common disease-initiation mechanisms. The disease-linked clones were reported as significantly enriched in matched synovial fluid samples from ankylosing spondylitis patients. The disease-linked clones had a CD8+ phenotype and were found at relatively low frequencies in peripheral blood. A TCR beta motif of about 8 highly homologous amino acid variants appeared characteristic of blood from ankylosing spondylitis patients.

The germline V gene provides CDR1 ENHRY and CDR2 SYGVKD. Including cysteine and phenylalanine, the CDR3 has 14 amino acids. Only CDR3 DNA is held: 42 bases, read in frame from base 1. V is clipped by 3 bases and J by 0 bases, and the sequence between their germline boundaries is 5 bases long. The sequence was collected from a male donor with ankylosing spondylitis. The sequenced sample was blood, either unsorted or a sorted T cell fraction (not recorded which). The V and J segments used are TRBV10-3 and TRBJ2-2; matching of 5 bases hints at TRBD1 as the D gene. The DNA sequence reads TGTGCCATCAGTGAACAGGCGAACACCGGGGAGCTGTTTTTT. It codes for CAISEQANTGELFF.